This entry lists 24 T cell receptor beta chains sequenced from one sample in a study of vaccination and CD4 T cells after COVID-19. Time point of the sample: late sampling 161 to 241 days after vaccination in a few convalescent patients. As to treatment: roughly 10-day PBMC culture with coronavirus spike peptide pools or control peptides (ViraFEST assay). These receptors lack a known antigen. The Oncomine TCR Beta short-read assay sequenced DNA from cultured CD4+ T cells. TCRdb passed the PCR reads through MiXCR, listing each CDR3 protein once. The table shows about 20,000 distinct CDR3 sequences, with around 43% occurring only once. Here the sequenced sample was CD4+ T cells from blood, cultured in vitro, taken about 7 months after SARS-CoV-2 vaccination. Every receptor here comes from a human donor who had recovered from COVID-19.

This clonotype came up a few times. The rearrangement uses TRBV19 and TRBJ1-2; maybe TRBD1 (6 bases). Looked up from germline, CDR1 is LNHDA and CDR2 is SQIVND (reference sequence). V shed 5 bases and J shed 3 bases, with 10 bases lying between them. This CDR3 spans 13 amino acids. As DNA, the CDR3 is TGTGCCAGTAGTGCACAGGGACACTATGGCTACACCTTC. Translated, it gives CASSAQGHYGYTF.

With respect to this clonotype: It is likely a read error, because the conserved phenylalanine at the end of the CDR3 is missing. This rearrangement joins TRBV7-9 to TRBJ2-7; D is undetermined. The CDR3 runs 13 residues. Trimming left V 5 bases short and J 3 bases short, with 11 bases between. The germline gives CDR1 SEHNR, CDR2 FQNEAQ (reference sequence). CDR3 sequence: CASSPTMGYEQYL. The CDR3 DNA is TGTGCCAGCAGCCCAACAATGGGCTACGAGCAGTACCTC.

This clonotype has a single count. The chain is built from TRBV6-5 and TRBJ1-1; D not resolved. V dropped 4 bases and J dropped 1 base, with 16 bases sitting between them. The CDR3 covers 16 residues. Germline lookup yields CDR1 MNHEY and CDR2 SVGAGI. CDR3 coding DNA: TGTGCCAGCAGTTCCTGGAACGGGGTCTCGAACACTGAAGCTTTCTTT. Amino acids: CASSSWNGVSNTEAFF.

This clonotype has more than one count but fewer than ten. This chain links TRBV6-1 with TRBJ1-2; 9 positions match TRBD1. Germline-derived CDR1 and CDR2 are MNHNS and SASEGT. The CDR3 is made up of 14 amino acids. J lost 8 bases, V lost 3 bases, and 7 bases had no gene match. The chain's CDR3 is CASSDRGQGGGYTF. The CDR3 DNA is TGTGCCAGCAGTGACAGGGGACAGGGAGGAGGCTACACCTTC.

The chain combines TRBV20-1 with TRBJ1-1, with 8 bases identical to TRBD1. Per the germline V gene, CDR1 is DFQATT and CDR2 is SNEGSKA (reference sequence). Losses at the gene ends were 6 bases for V and 0 bases for J; bases not matched to a gene: 3. This CDR3 has 13 residues. The CDR3 is CSATGGVNTEAFF. The CDR3 bases are TGCAGTGCCACAGGGGGGGTGAACACTGAAGCTTTCTTT.

This clonotype has just a few counts. This rearrangement joins TRBV7-2 to TRBJ2-3; D uncertain. Trimming cost V 7 bases and J 0 bases, with 5 bases left between them. Germline V CDR1 and CDR2: SGHTA, FQGNSA. The CDR3 totals 12 residues. CDR3 sequence (DNA): TGTGCCAGCACCTCCAGCACAGATACGCAGTATTTT. The encoded protein is CASTSSTDTQYF.

CDR3 DNA: TGTGCCAGCAGCTTAATGCAGGGGAGCACAGATACGCAGTATTTT. Amino acids: CASSLMQGSTDTQYF. The rearrangement joins TRBV7-3 to TRBJ2-3; D possibly corresponds to TRBD1 (6 bases). There are 15 residues in the CDR3. The V and J ends lost 1 base and 0 bases respectively, with 8 bases between them. Germline V gives CDR1 SGHTA, CDR2 FQGTGA.

In this sample, this clonotype turned up a few times. This chain joins TRBV11-2 and TRBJ2-5; D unclear. This CDR3 region has 14 residues. Germline values: CDR1 SGHAT, CDR2 FQNNGV. V gave up 0 bases and J gave up 7 bases, with 12 bases separating them. The CDR3 spells CASSLEVGWGTQYF. CDR3 DNA sequence: TGTGCCAGCAGCTTAGAGGTGGGCTGGGGGACCCAGTACTTC.

This CDR3 reads CSARVPSRGINQPQHF. CDR3 bases: TGCAGTGCTAGAGTGCCCAGCCGGGGGATCAATCAGCCCCAGCATTTT. This chain joins TRBV20-1 and TRBJ1-5; D may be TRBD1 (5 bases). The CDR3 sequence is 16 residues long. Trimming cost V 1 base and J 3 bases, with 16 bases left between them. Germline-derived CDR1 and CDR2 are DFQATT and SNEGSKA (reference sequence).

V and J are TRBV7-9 and TRBJ1-3; D gene ambiguous. Germline V gene data show CDR1 as SEHNR and CDR2 as FQNEAQ (reference sequence). This CDR3 comprises 17 residues. Trimming removed 6 bases at V and 0 bases at J, with 18 bases between. Written as DNA, the CDR3 is TGTGCCAGCAGTTCGGCCGGGCAGGCCAACTCTGGAAACACCATATATTTT. Amino acids: CASSSAGQANSGNTIYF.

The chain uses TRBV7-9 and TRBJ2-3, with TRBD1 identical over 8 bases. Germline V gene data show CDR1 as SEHNR and CDR2 as FQNEAQ (reference sequence). This CDR3 has 13 residues. The V and J ends lost 5 bases and 4 bases, in that order; junction bases with no gene match: 2. CDR3 bases: TGTGCCAGCAGCGAACAGGGGGCAGATACGCAGTATTTT. The encoded protein is CASSEQGADTQYF.

The chain has TRBV6-2 or TRBV6-3 and TRBJ2-3; possibly TRBD2 for D (6 bases). V was shortened by 6 bases and J by 8 bases, with 18 bases between the two germline ends. Per germline, CDR1 MNHEY and CDR2 SVGEGT. This CDR3 spans 14 amino acids. CDR3 in amino acids: CASSVEAGSATQYF. DNA for the CDR3: TGTGCCAGCAGCGTCGAGGCGGGGTCCGCTACGCAGTATTTT.

A few counts support this clonotype. The chain joins TRBV6-1 to TRBJ1-2, with a possible D match to TRBD1 (6 bases). Trimming cost V 8 bases and J 2 bases, with 9 bases left between them. The CDR3 has 12 amino acids. The germline V gene has CDR1 MNHNS and CDR2 SASEGT. The CDR3 here is CASRQANYGYTF. CDR3 bases: TGTGCCAGCCGACAGGCGAACTATGGCTACACCTTC.

The V and J genes are TRBV5-4 and TRBJ1-2; 9 bases are shared with TRBD1. This CDR3 has 14 amino acids. After removal of 0 bases from V and 6 bases from J, the junction contained 3 bases not matched to a gene. Germline loops: CDR1 SGHNT, CDR2 YYREEE (reference sequence). The CDR3: CASSLGTGDNGYTF. CDR3 nucleotide sequence: TGTGCCAGCAGCTTGGGGACAGGGGATAATGGCTACACCTTC.

This clonotype was counted a few times. The chain links TRBV20-1 to TRBJ1-2; D ambiguous. The germline V gene has CDR1 DFQATT and CDR2 SNEGSKA (reference sequence). This CDR3 is built from 13 residues. Trimming left V 3 bases short and J 7 bases short, with 15 bases between. Here the CDR3 reads CSASDPGGRGYTF. The CDR3 bases are TGCAGTGCTAGTGATCCGGGAGGTCGTGGCTACACCTTC.

The J gene is TRBJ2-7, the V gene TRBV2; D remains unclear. The ends were cut back, 4 bases at V and 5 bases at J, with 6 bases in the middle. This CDR3 is built from 11 residues. Germline loops: CDR1 SNHLY, CDR2 FYNNEI. The CDR3 is CASSVGHEQYF. The CDR3 region has the DNA TGTGCCAGCAGTGTTGGGCACGAGCAGTACTTC.

The gene calls are TRBV18 and TRBJ2-5; D uncertain. Germline lookup yields CDR1 KGHSH and CDR2 LQKENI. CDR3 length: 13 residues. V shed 3 bases and J shed 7 bases, with 12 bases lying between them. In DNA, the CDR3 is TGTGCCAGCTCACCGGACCCTACCGTGACCCAGTACTTC. This encodes CASSPDPTVTQYF.

This clonotype was counted a single time. The rearrangement uses TRBV10-3 and TRBJ2-7; maybe TRBD1 (6 bases). Trimming left V 4 bases short and J 6 bases short, with 7 bases between. This CDR3 is built from 11 residues. Germline-derived CDR1 and CDR2 are ENHRY and SYGVKD. The CDR3 region is CAISGGGEQYF. Written as DNA, the CDR3 is TGTGCCATCAGTGGAGGGGGCGAGCAGTACTTC.

The chain links TRBV11-2 to TRBJ1-1, with D perhaps TRBD1 (6 bases). Germline loops: CDR1 SGHAT, CDR2 FQNNGV. The CDR3 runs to 14 residues. Trimming pared 5 bases from V and 8 bases from J, leaving 18 bases between. CDR3 region: CASSVNRDFSEAFF. In DNA form, the CDR3 reads TGTGCCAGCAGCGTCAACAGGGATTTCTCCGAAGCTTTCTTT.

This clonotype was picked up a small number of times. The rearrangement joins TRBV20-1 to TRBJ1-2; 7 nucleotides agree with TRBD1. The ends lost 6 bases at V and 1 base at J; junction bases unmatched: 8. This CDR3 spans 14 amino acids. CDR1 and CDR2 (germline): DFQATT, SNEGSKA (reference sequence). The CDR3 spells CSALTGKFNYGYTF. The CDR3, as DNA: TGCAGTGCCTTGACAGGGAAGTTTAACTATGGCTACACCTTC.

This clonotype was seen only a few times. CDR3 sequence (DNA): TGCAGTGCTAGCAAGGGGCCCCCCCAGCCCCAGCATTTT. This translates into CSASKGPPQPQHF. The rearrangement uses TRBV20-1 and TRBJ1-5; perhaps TRBD1 as D (5 bases). Trimming pared 3 bases from V and 7 bases from J, leaving 13 bases between. Germline CDR1 reads DFQATT; CDR2 reads SNEGSKA (reference sequence). The CDR3 is 13 amino acids.

The V gene is TRBV6-5, the J gene TRBJ2-7; possible D gene TRBD2, 5 bases. CDR3 size: 14 residues. Trimming shortened V by 4 bases and J by 0 bases, and 10 bases separated the two germline ends. Germline V gene data show CDR1 as MNHEY and CDR2 as SVGAGI. CDR3 nucleotides: TGTGCCAGCAGTTCGGACTGGGGCTCCTACGAGCAGTACTTC. It codes for CASSSDWGSYEQYF.

CDR3 region: CASSLAAAEQYF. For the CDR3, the DNA is TGTGCCAGCAGCTTAGCGGCCGCGGAGCAGTACTTC. The V gene is TRBV7-9, the J gene TRBJ2-7; unclear D gene. The CDR3 is made up of 12 amino acids. V lost 0 bases and J lost 7, with 7 bases in between. Germline V gene data show CDR1 as SEHNR and CDR2 as FQNEAQ (reference sequence). Drawing the rest from reference TRBV7-9 and TRBJ2-7, the complete variable domain is DTGVSQNPRHKITKRGQNVTFRCDPISEHNRLYWYRQTLGQGPEFLTYFQNEAQLEKSRLLSDRFSAERPKGSFSTLEIQRTEQGDSAMYLCASSLAAAEQYFGPGTRLTVT.

The table lists this clonotype with a few counts. V gene TRBV20-1 combines with J gene TRBJ2-5; a weak D match, TRBD2 (5 bases). V was cut by 3 bases and J by 3 bases, with 8 bases left in between. The CDR3 totals 12 residues. CDR1 DFQATT and CDR2 SNEGSKA come from the germline V gene (reference sequence). The CDR3 coding sequence is TGCAGTGCTAGTGATAGCGAAGAGACCCAGTACTTC. Its translation: CSASDSEETQYF.